This entry concerns a single TCR beta chain. Its antigen remains undetermined. Base quality data are lacking; no much larger clone is found one base away. This sample is part of a study of blood T cell repertoires in COVID-19 (TCRdb year 2020). Regarding the research as a whole: Samples covering the acute and convalescent phases of COVID-19 were provided by collaborators in the United States, Italy and Spain. The material from the prospective study consisted of cDNA or gDNA derived from T cells, B-cell-depleted T cells, or PBMCs. The dataset comprised deeply sampled blood TCRbeta repertoires from subjects exposed to, actively infected with, or recovered from COVID-19. A freely available public database, intended as a resource for researchers studying the immune response to SARS-CoV-2, is where the repertoires were released. The samples were drawn from the first 160 participants of the ongoing ImmuneRACE study and from 950 to 1,500 subjects provided by 6 global collaborators. A de-identified subject ID, COVID-19 status, age in years and sex were almost always included in the sample metadata. Where available, HLA class I and class II types were taken from metadata supplied by the sample provider and were not determined by assay-based typing.

The CDR3 contains 15 residues, cysteine and phenylalanine counted. Only the CDR3 region is kept as DNA, spanning 45 bases read in frame from base 1. The V and J ends are trimmed by 0 bases and 7 bases, leaving 15 bases between them. Sequences LNHNV (CDR1) and YYDKDF (CDR2) are obtained from the germline V gene (reference sequence). In Seattle, one collaborating source enrolled patients while the infection was active and tracked those patients longitudinally over the course of disease. Whole blood was collected in K2EDTA tubes by collaborating institutions according to the institutions' own protocols. Collaborator samples were shipped for TCRbeta analysis as frozen whole blood, isolated PBMCs, or DNA extracted from either sample type. Summary of the overall study and its limitations: Clinical and demographic metadata were provided uncurated, with the amount varying by source and participant.

TCRbeta CDR3 regions were amplified from genomic DNA using the immunoSEQ Assay, a bias-controlled multiplex PCR. Regarding the original processing steps: Within the assay, amplification of reference gene primers was used to estimate how many nucleated cells each sample contained. To quantify the absolute abundance of each unique TCRbeta CDR3 rearrangement, sequence reads were collapsed and filtered. For each sample, productive Simpson clonality was calculated as the square root of Simpson's diversity index across productive rearrangements. Imported from immuneACCESS, the table was reduced by TCRdb to in-frame sequences with V and J called. These copies leave out some clones; in studies compared against another copy, an unresolved V gene accounts for under half, and the cause of the remainder is not known. V, J and clone size were drawn from that table, and D and trimming were deduced from the DNA. The sample records just under 350,000 clones, about 89% of which are singletons. 6% to 7% of the sample belongs to the ten largest clones.

Sequencing used peripheral blood. This receptor chain uses TRBV15 and TRBJ1-1; a weak D assignment points to TRBD1 (6 bases agree). This TCR derives from a woman in her forties or fifties with COVID-19, enrolled during active disease. Here is the DNA: TGTGCCACCAGCAGAGATCTTGGCAGGGGAATTGAAGCTTTCTTT. The translation is CATSRDLGRGIEAFF.